These 10 T cell receptor beta chains were sequenced from one sample in a study of OX40 agonist ivuxolimab in advanced cancers. TCRdb's copy holds only in-frame clones and misses some; the assay was immunoSEQ multiplex PCR. The repertoire holds about 73,000 clones, with 80% to 95% as singletons. The sequences come from CD4+ or CD8+ T cells sorted from blood, collected in a trial of the OX40 agonist ivuxolimab. The receptors stem from an adult with an advanced solid tumor such as melanoma, head and neck, liver or kidney cancer.

The V and J genes are TRBV4-3 and TRBJ2-3; TRBD2 aligns across 11 bases. V lost 4 bases to trimming and J lost 5 bases; unmatched junction nucleotides: 5. The germline V gene encodes CDR1 LGHNA and CDR2 YSLEER. The CDR3 length is 15 residues. CDR3 nucleotide sequence: TGCGCCAGCAGCCGGGGAGGACTAGCGGGAGATACGCAGTATTTT. This translates into CASSRGGLAGDTQYF.

The CDR3 is CASSYRASYEQYF. CDR3 in DNA: TGTGCCAGCAGTTACCGAGCCTCCTACGAGCAGTACTTC. The chain links TRBV6-5 to TRBJ2-7; D is unclear. Germline V CDR1 and CDR2: MNHEY, SVGAGI. This CDR3 contains 13 residues. V lost 2 bases, J lost 0 bases, and 5 bases lay in between.

This chain joins TRBV2 and TRBJ2-7; D gene ambiguous. Trimming left V 2 bases short and J 9 bases short, with 11 bases between. Germline assignment: CDR1 SNHLY and CDR2 FYNNEI. The CDR3 spans 12 residues. The DNA of the CDR3 is TGTGCCAGCAGTGAAATAGTACCTCCGCAGTACTTC. Protein sequence: CASSEIVPPQYF.

This clone has a single count. V gene TRBV2 combines with J gene TRBJ2-5; the match to TRBD1 covers 7 bases. Unmatched junction bases numbered 5, after V lost 7 bases and J lost 3 bases. The CDR3 has 13 residues. The germline V gene encodes CDR1 SNHLY and CDR2 FYNNEI. Here the CDR3 DNA reads TGTGCCAGCACTGGACAGGCCAAAGAGACCCAGTACTTC. It yields the protein CASTGQAKETQYF.

The CDR3 loop is CASTKQGPIYGYTF. For the CDR3, the DNA is TGTGCCAGCACCAAACAGGGCCCGATCTATGGCTACACCTTC. The genes are TRBV28 and TRBJ1-2; TRBD1 might be the D (6 bases). There are 14 residues in the CDR3. Between the trimmed V and J ends, which lost 7 bases and 4 bases, there was a span of 16 bases. Germline values: CDR1 MDHEN, CDR2 SYDVKM.

The chain has TRBV11-2 and TRBJ2-7; D remains ambiguous. The CDR3 length is 14 residues. Germline CDR1 SGHAT, CDR2 FQNNGV. V was shortened by 0 bases and J by 4 bases, with 10 bases between the two germline ends. The CDR3 region has the DNA TGTGCCAGCAGCTTAGATTCAGGATTTTACGAGCAGTACTTC. Translating it yields CASSLDSGFYEQYF.

V usage is TRBV19 and J usage is TRBJ2-1; either TRBD1 or TRBD2 may fit D (5 bases each). The V end lost 6 bases, the J end lost 5 bases, and 20 bases lay between the germline ends. The germline V gene has CDR1 LNHDA and CDR2 SQIVND (reference sequence). The CDR3 totals 16 residues. The CDR3 DNA is TGTGCCAGTAGCGGATACCGCACCGGGACCAACAATGAGCAGTTCTTC. It yields the protein CASSGYRTGTNNEQFF.

The rearrangement joins TRBV5-1 to TRBJ2-5, with D uncertain. V was trimmed by 1 base and J by 5 bases, leaving 6 bases between them. This CDR3 spans 12 amino acids. CDR1 and CDR2 (germline): SGHRS, YFSETQ. DNA for the CDR3: TGCGCCAGCAGCTTGACCGTCGAGACCCAGTACTTC. Protein: CASSLTVETQYF.

This chain connects TRBV5-1 to TRBJ1-1; possible D gene TRBD1, 6 bases. CDR3 length: 17 residues. V was shortened by 4 bases and J by 0 bases, with 19 bases between the two germline ends. Germline-derived CDR1 and CDR2 are SGHRS and YFSETQ. Here the CDR3 DNA reads TGCGCCAGCAGCCTTAACCCACGGACAGAAGTGAACACTGAAGCTTTCTTT. It translates to CASSLNPRTEVNTEAFF.

This chain connects TRBV5-1 to TRBJ2-3; D tentatively fits TRBD1 or TRBD2 (5 bases each). The CDR3 contains 16 residues. Germline V lookup: CDR1 SGHRS, CDR2 YFSETQ. V gave up 4 bases and J gave up 6 bases, with 21 bases separating them. The CDR3 is CASSPVGAREADTQYF. Written as DNA, the CDR3 is TGCGCCAGCAGCCCCGTCGGGGCGAGAGAAGCGGATACGCAGTATTTT.